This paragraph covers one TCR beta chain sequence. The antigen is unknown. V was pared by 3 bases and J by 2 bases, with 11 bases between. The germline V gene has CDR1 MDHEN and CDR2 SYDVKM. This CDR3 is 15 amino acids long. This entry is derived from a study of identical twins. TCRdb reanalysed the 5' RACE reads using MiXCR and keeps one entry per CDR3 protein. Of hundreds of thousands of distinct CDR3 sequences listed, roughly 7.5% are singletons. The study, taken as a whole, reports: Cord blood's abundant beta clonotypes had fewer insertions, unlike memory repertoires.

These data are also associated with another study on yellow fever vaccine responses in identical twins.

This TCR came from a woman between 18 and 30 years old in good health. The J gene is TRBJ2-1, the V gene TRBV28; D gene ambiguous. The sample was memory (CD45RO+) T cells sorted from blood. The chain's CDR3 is CASSFPPSAYNEQFF. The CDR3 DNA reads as TGTGCCAGCAGTTTCCCCCCGTCGGCCTACAATGAGCAGTTCTTC.